The next 26 T cell receptor beta chains were all read from a single sample in a study of tumor-infiltrating lymphocytes in primary liver carcinoma. From about 19-30 mg of unsorted bulk tissue, DNA and RNA were co-extracted together. Starting from 400 to 500 ng of total RNA, TCR beta cDNA was produced with a primer in the constant region. For TCR beta, libraries were produced by three nested multiplex PCR rounds using slightly modified ARM-PCR. Amplification in the first two PCR rounds was performed using TRBV1-TRBV30 forward primers and a C-beta reverse primer for roughly 9 cycles each. MiXCR, run by TCRdb on the multiplex PCR reads, gives a single entry per CDR3 protein. The sample yields roughly 120,000 distinct CDR3 sequences, approximately 70% seen once. The sequenced sample was liver tumor tissue from sampling region 1. This sample's subset: tumor region T1, superior pole. These receptors were obtained from a woman aged 55-69 years with primary liver carcinoma and hepatitis B virus infection.

This clonotype came up once. Germline and junction disagree at one end, which may indicate a read error. The chain has TRBV29-1 and TRBJ2-3; tentatively, D is TRBD2 (5 bases). CDR3 size: 10 residues. Germline V CDR1 and CDR2: SQVTM, ANQGSEA. The CDR3, as DNA: TGCAGCGTTGGGGGAGATACGCAGTGTTTT. The encoded protein is CSVGGDTQCF.

The V gene is TRBV6-2 or TRBV6-3, the J gene TRBJ2-7, with 9 bases fitting TRBD2. Germline CDR1 is MNHEY and CDR2 is SVGEGT. Losses at the gene ends were 9 bases for V and 9 bases for J; bases not matched to a gene: 9. The CDR3 contains 12 residues. In DNA, the CDR3 is TGTGCCAGTTCGTGGGCGGGAGGGCGGCAGTACTTC. Translated: CASSWAGGRQYF.

The chain recombines TRBV28 with TRBJ2-7; D not certain. Trimming took off 6 bases at V and 7 bases at J, with 19 bases between the two ends. CDR3 size: 14 residues. Germline assignment: CDR1 MDHEN and CDR2 SYDVKM. The CDR3 loop is CASSPTTVMGEQYF. DNA of the CDR3: TGTGCCAGCAGCCCAACTACAGTGATGGGAGAGCAGTACTTC.

As regards this clonotype: One base away lies a much larger clone, so this may be a sequencing read error. The chain carries TRBV6-5 and TRBJ2-7, with D unclear. Germline V lookup: CDR1 MNHEY, CDR2 SVGAGI. The V gene lost 6 bases and the J gene lost 6 bases, with 18 bases spanning the gap. This CDR3 is 14 amino acids long. In nucleotides, the CDR3 is TGTGCCAGCAGCGGAGATGGTCACGGCTGCGAGCAGTACTTC. Translating it yields CASSGDGHGCEQYF.

This clonotype rates as large. J is TRBJ2-3 and V is TRBV11-3, with D perhaps TRBD1 (6 bases). The CDR3 totals 14 residues. V dropped 5 bases and J dropped 1 base, with 10 bases sitting between them. Germline values: CDR1 SGHNT, CDR2 YENEEA. The CDR3 protein is CASSHRTGTDTQYF. CDR3 nucleotide sequence: TGTGCCAGCAGCCATCGGACAGGCACAGATACGCAGTATTTT. The full variable domain, rest sourced from reference TRBV11-3 and TRBJ2-3, is EAGVVQSPRYKIIEKKQPVAFWCNPISGHNTLYWYLQNLGQGPELLIRYENEEAVDDSQLPKDRFSAERLKGVDSTLKIQPAELGDSAVYLCASSHRTGTDTQYFGPGTRLTVL.

This clonotype was seen once. A clone one base away is much larger, so this may be a read error. The CDR3 sequence: CASRPLGSSYERYF. The DNA for the CDR3 is TGTGCCAGCAGGCCGTTAGGGAGCTCCTACGAGCGGTACTTC. This chain links TRBV6-1 with TRBJ2-7; the D gene is possibly TRBD2 (5 bases). The CDR3 consists of 14 residues. CDR1 and CDR2 (germline): MNHNS, SASEGT.

Concerning this clonotype: At one boundary the junction diverges from the germline segment, which might be a read error. The J gene is TRBJ2-3, the V gene TRBV11-2; D not certain. Germline-derived CDR1 and CDR2 are SGHAT and FQNNGV. CDR3 length: 12 residues. CDR3 in amino acids: CACSLVGDTRYF. The CDR3 DNA sequence: TGTGCCTGCAGCTTAGTTGGAGATACGCGGTATTTT.

This clonotype was picked up many times. The CDR3 is CASSQGDGFNQPQHF. The CDR3 nucleotides read TGCGCCAGCAGCCAAGGGGACGGCTTCAATCAGCCCCAGCATTTT. The chain joins TRBV4-1 to TRBJ1-5, with a tentative D call TRBD1 (5 bases). V shed 1 base and J shed 3 bases, with 10 bases lying between them. This CDR3 spans 15 amino acids. Germline values: CDR1 MGHRA, CDR2 YSYEKL.

There are many counts of this clonotype. The chain recombines TRBV10-3 with TRBJ1-6; TRBD1 agrees at 8 bases. The CDR3 totals 14 residues. V was pared by 11 bases and J by 5 bases, with 8 bases of the junction left unmatched. Germline CDR1 and CDR2: ENHRY and SYGVKD. The CDR3 DNA sequence: TGTGCCTCCCGGGACAGGCTTGATAATTCACCCCTCCACTTT. As protein: CASRDRLDNSPLHF.

Note on this clonotype: Just one base apart from a much larger clone, this may be a read error. This chain links TRBV29-1 with TRBJ2-4; 8 bases are a match to TRBD1. This CDR3 has 16 residues. With 2 bases clipped from V and 1 base from J, the junction kept 7 bases outside the gene matches. Per the germline V gene, CDR1 is SQVTM and CDR2 is ANQGSEA. The CDR3 DNA reads TGCAGCGTTGAATCAGGGGGCTGTAGGGCCAAAAACATTCAGTACTTC. This sequence encodes CSVESGGCRAKNIQYF. Full variable domain (rest looked up from reference TRBV29-1 and TRBJ2-4): SAVISQKPSRDICQRGTSLTIQCQVDSQVTMMFWYRQQPGQSLTLIATANQGSEATYESGFVIDKFPISRPNLTFSTLTVSNMSPEDSSIYLCSVESGGCRAKNIQYFGAGTRLSVL.

With respect to this clonotype: Given a much more abundant clone one base away, this may be a read error. V gene TRBV4-1 combines with J gene TRBJ1-4; 10 nucleotides match TRBD1. Germline assignment: CDR1 MGHRA and CDR2 YSYEKL. The CDR3 sequence is 15 residues long. CDR3 nucleotide sequence: TGCGACAGCAGCCAAGTTGGGGACAGGGGCCTAAAACTGTTTTTT. It translates to CDSSQVGDRGLKLFF.

This clonotype was counted ten times or more. The J gene is TRBJ1-2, the V gene TRBV6-1; D is possibly TRBD1 (5 bases). Looked up from germline, CDR1 is MNHNS and CDR2 is SASEGT. The CDR3 extends over 13 amino acids. Trimming took 6 bases from V and 3 from J, leaving 11 bases between them. The CDR3 loop reads CASSGPGYYGYTF. The CDR3 DNA reads as TGTGCCAGCAGCGGGCCAGGGTACTATGGCTACACCTTC.

This chain uses TRBV11-2 with TRBJ2-2, with D possibly matching TRBD2 (5 bases). This CDR3 is 13 amino acids long. V lost 0 bases to trimming and J lost 13 bases, with 12 bases between them. The V gene's germline CDR1 is SGHAT and CDR2 FQNNGV. The CDR3, as DNA: TGTGCCAGCAGCTTAGACAGGACTGGGTGGCTGTTTTTT. It translates to CASSLDRTGWLFF.

On this clonotype: One end of the junction varies from germline; a read error may be responsible. J is TRBJ2-1 and V is TRBV11-3; D is ambiguous. The CDR3 contains 17 residues. Germline-derived CDR1 and CDR2 are SGHNT and YENEEA. The CDR3: CTSSLDPRSLSYNVQFF. In nucleotides, the CDR3 is TGTACCAGCAGCTTAGATCCCAGGAGTCTTTCCTACAATGTGCAGTTCTTC.

Turning to this clonotype: Lacking the conserved final phenylalanine or tryptophan, this CDR3 likely reflects a read error. The chain employs TRBV4-2 and TRBJ1-5; D is undetermined. CDR1 is LGHNA, CDR2 YNFKEQ, per germline. This CDR3 comprises 13 residues. The CDR3 region is CASSQTVAQPQHY. The CDR3 coding sequence is TGTGCCAGCAGCCAAACAGTTGCTCAGCCTCAGCATTAT.

Remarks on this clonotype: One end of the junction varies from germline; a read error may be responsible. The chain joins TRBV11-2 to TRBJ2-3; a possible D gene is TRBD2 (7 bases). Germline CDR1 reads SGHAT; CDR2 reads FQNNGV. This CDR3 is built from 14 residues. The chain's CDR3 is CASSFRGDIDTQYF. The DNA of the CDR3 is TGTGCCAGCAGCTTTCGGGGGGACATAGATACTCAGTATTTT. Combining the CDR3 with reference TRBV11-2 and TRBJ2-3 gives the whole variable domain EAGVAQSPRYKIIEKRQSVAFWCNPISGHATLYWYQQILGQGPKLLIQFQNNGVVDDSQLPKDRFSAERLKGVDSTLKIQPAKLEDSAVYLCASSFRGDIDTQYFGPGTRLTVL.

Comments on this clonotype: This may stem from a read error, because a much larger clone lies one nucleotide away. V is TRBV13 and J is TRBJ2-7, with D possibly being TRBD1 or TRBD2 (6 bases each). Trimming stripped 1 base from V and 1 base from J, with 17 bases between. The CDR3 length is 17 residues. Per the germline V gene, CDR1 is PRHDT and CDR2 is FYEKMQ (reference sequence). The CDR3 DNA reads as TGTGCCAGCAGCTTAGCGGGAGTGGGGGCTATTTCCTACGAGCAGTACTTC. It is translated as CASSLAGVGAISYEQYF.

With regard to this clonotype: An end of the junction differs from the germline gene, which may be a read error. The genes are TRBV11-2 and TRBJ2-7; maybe TRBD1 (6 bases). This CDR3 comprises 14 residues. From germline, CDR1 is SGHAT and CDR2 FQNNGV. In DNA form, the CDR3 reads TGTGCCAGCAGCCGCGACAGGACCACGGACGAGCAGCATTTC. Translated, it gives CASSRDRTTDEQHF.

This clonotype was seen at least ten times. This sequence joins TRBV28 and TRBJ1-5, with TRBD1 as a possible D gene (6 bases). The CDR3 is 15 residues long. With 8 bases removed from V and 6 bases from J, the gap between germline ends came to 20 bases. CDR1 is MDHEN and CDR2 is SYDVKM in the germline V gene. CDR3 sequence (DNA): TGTGCCAGCGGATTGTTACAGGGTGGGGGTCAGCCCCAGCATTTT. Translating it yields CASGLLQGGGQPQHF. The full variable domain, its missing parts supplied by reference TRBV28 and TRBJ1-5, is DVKVTQSSRYLVKRTGEKVFLECVQDMDHENMFWYRQDPGLGLRLIYFSYDVKMKEKGDIPEGYSVSREKKERFSLILESASTNQTSMYLCASGLLQGGGQPQHFGDGTRLSIL.

As concerns this clonotype: An end of the junction does not agree with germline; a read error may underlie this. J is TRBJ2-1 and V is TRBV7-8, with 11 bases identical to TRBD2. The germline gives CDR1 SGHVS, CDR2 FQNEAQ. CDR3 length: 15 residues. The CDR3 DNA sequence: TGTGCCAGCAGATACGAGACTAGCGGGACTCATGAGCAGTCCTTC. Residues: CASRYETSGTHEQSF.

Points on this clonotype: This sequence may be a read error, since a much larger clone differs from it by one base. This is likely a read error, given that the CDR3 carries no conserved phenylalanine or tryptophan at its end. The chain carries TRBV5-5 and TRBJ2-5; no clear D. Germline CDR1 SGHKS, CDR2 YYEKEE (reference sequence). The CDR3 spans 12 residues. V lost 3 bases, J lost 2 bases, and 5 bases lay in between. CDR3 nucleotides: TGTGCCAGCAGCTCACGTCAAGAGACCCAGTACCTC. This translates into CASSSRQETQYL.

As concerns this clonotype: Without the conserved terminal phenylalanine or tryptophan, this CDR3 likely stems from a read error. The chain couples TRBV29-1 to TRBJ2-2; D possibly corresponds to TRBD2 (5 bases). From germline, CDR1 is SQVTM and CDR2 ANQGSEA. The CDR3 is 14 residues long. The CDR3 DNA reads TGCAGCGTTGTTGCCAGCCTGAACACCGGGAAGCTGTTTCTT. Residues: CSVVASLNTGKLFL.

Concerning this clonotype itself: The conserved phenylalanine or tryptophan normally closing the CDR3 is absent here, so this likely arose from a read error. Because the CDR3's place on the DNA is in doubt, the DNA is left out and the CDR3 is given as listed by TCRdb. V and J are TRBV10-2 and TRBJ1-2. Germline values: CDR1 WSHSY, CDR2 SAAADI. The CDR3 length equals 11 residues, ends included. This chain's CDR3 is CASKTGRVTTS.

This clonotype appeared many times. The chain uses TRBV28 and TRBJ1-5; D is possibly TRBD1 (5 bases). The CDR3 runs to 14 residues. Trimming shortened V by 5 bases and J by 7 bases, and 15 bases separated the two germline ends. Per germline, CDR1 MDHEN and CDR2 SYDVKM. In DNA form, the CDR3 reads TGTGCCAGCAGTCCGGGGTCGCGGGGGCAGCCCCAGCATTTT. It yields the protein CASSPGSRGQPQHF.

Worth noting for this clonotype: Since a much larger clone is just one base distant, this may be a read error. This sequence joins TRBV6-5 and TRBJ2-3, with D perhaps being TRBD1 or TRBD2 (5 bases each). Germline V gene data show CDR1 as MNHEY and CDR2 as SVGAGI. The CDR3 is 16 amino acids. CDR3 coding DNA: TGTGCCAGCAGTTACTCGATGGGACGGAGCACAGATGCGCAGTATTTT. Its translation is CASSYSMGRSTDAQYF.

Regarding this clonotype: This is likely a read error, given that the CDR3 carries no conserved phenylalanine or tryptophan at its end. The V and J genes are TRBV29-1 and TRBJ2-2, with 7 bases aligning to TRBD1. Trimming removed 7 bases from V and 6 bases from J; junction bases left unmatched: 8. CDR1 SQVTM and CDR2 ANQGSEA come from the germline V gene. The length of the CDR3 is 13 residues. This CDR3 reads CSAVTGPPGELFY. DNA for the CDR3: TGCAGCGCTGTGACAGGGCCCCCCGGGGAGCTGTTTTAT.